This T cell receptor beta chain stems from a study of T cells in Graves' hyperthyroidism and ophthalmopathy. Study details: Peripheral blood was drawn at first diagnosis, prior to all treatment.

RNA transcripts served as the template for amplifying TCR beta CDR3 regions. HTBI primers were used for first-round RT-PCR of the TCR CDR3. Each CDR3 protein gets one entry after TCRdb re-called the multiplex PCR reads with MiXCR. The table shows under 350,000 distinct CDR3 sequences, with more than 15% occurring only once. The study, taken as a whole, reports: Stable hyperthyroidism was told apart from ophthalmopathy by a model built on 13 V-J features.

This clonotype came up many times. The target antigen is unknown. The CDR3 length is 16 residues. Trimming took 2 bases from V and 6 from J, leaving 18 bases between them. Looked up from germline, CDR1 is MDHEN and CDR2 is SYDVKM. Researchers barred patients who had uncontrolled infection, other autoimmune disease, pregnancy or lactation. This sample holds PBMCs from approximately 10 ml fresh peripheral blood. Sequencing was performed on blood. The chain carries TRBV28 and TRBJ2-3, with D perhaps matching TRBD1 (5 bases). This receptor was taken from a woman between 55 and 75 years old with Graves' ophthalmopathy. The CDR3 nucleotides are TGTGCCAGCAGTTTAGAAAGGGGTTGGTTTTCGGATACGCAGTATTTT. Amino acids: CASSLERGWFSDTQYF.